The 23 T cell receptor beta chains below come from one sample, sequenced in a study of identical twins. MiXCR was run by TCRdb on the 5' RACE reads, yielding one entry per CDR3 protein. The sample has approximately 250,000 distinct CDR3 sequences, 6.5% seen once. These same data were also listed under a study on T cells expressing NK-cell markers.

The sequenced sample was CD8+ T cells sorted from blood. The receptor set was obtained from a woman younger than 35 in good health.

The table lists this clonotype with a few counts. J is TRBJ2-7 and V is TRBV6-6; D gene unclear. With 6 bases removed from V and 3 bases from J, the gap between germline ends came to 12 bases. Germline-derived CDR1 and CDR2 are MNHNY and SVGAGI (reference sequence). This CDR3 is built from 13 residues. In DNA form, the CDR3 reads TGTGCCAGCAGCTCCGGGCCTTACTACGAGCAGTACTTC. Translating it yields CASSSGPYYEQYF.

This clonotype was found a few times. The rearrangement joins TRBV6-2 or TRBV6-3 to TRBJ2-2; no clear D gene. Germline CDR1 reads MNHEY; CDR2 reads SVGEGT. The V end lost 3 bases, the J end lost 7 bases, and 3 bases lay between the germline ends. CDR3 length: 11 residues. The CDR3 here is CASSYYGELFF. In DNA, the CDR3 is TGTGCCAGCAGTTATTACGGGGAGCTGTTTTTT.

This clonotype was picked up many times. The chain links TRBV30 to TRBJ2-1; D is undetermined. This CDR3 comprises 13 residues. Trimming stripped 0 bases from V and 5 bases from J, with 8 bases between. Germline V gene data show CDR1 as GTSNPN and CDR2 as SVGIG (reference sequence). The CDR3 nucleotides read TGTGCCTGGAGTGTTGGCCTCGACAATGAGCAGTTCTTC. This codes for CAWSVGLDNEQFF.

This clonotype was counted at least ten times. J is TRBJ2-7 and V is TRBV10-2; D remains ambiguous. The CDR3 has 13 amino acids. The germline V and J ends were trimmed by 6 bases and 0 bases, with 9 bases remaining between them. The V gene's germline CDR1 is WSHSY and CDR2 SAAADI. CDR3 coding DNA: TGCGCCAGCAGGTCAGGTAGCTCCTACGAGCAGTACTTC. This gives the protein CASRSGSSYEQYF.

This clonotype was seen a few times. This chain links TRBV6-1 with TRBJ1-1; 7 bases are shared with TRBD1. This CDR3 is built from 18 residues. Germline lookup yields CDR1 MNHNS and CDR2 SASEGT. V shed 7 bases and J 0 bases; nucleotides not matched to a gene: 17. The CDR3 DNA sequence: TGTGCCAGCATGAGGAGGGGGGACAGAAGCCTCATGAACACTGAAGCTTTCTTT. It is translated as CASMRRGDRSLMNTEAFF.

This clonotype turned up a few times. The rearrangement links TRBV4-3 to TRBJ1-4, with TRBD1 as a possible D gene (5 bases). The CDR3 length is 16 residues. Trimming took 2 bases from V and 5 from J, leaving 15 bases between them. Germline lookup yields CDR1 LGHNA and CDR2 YSLEER. The CDR3 DNA follows: TGCGCCAGCAGCCAATCTTTTAGACAGCGGAATGAAAAACTGTTTTTT. It specifies CASSQSFRQRNEKLFF.

This chain uses TRBV27 with TRBJ2-1; tentative D call: TRBD2 (6 bases). The CDR3 has 14 residues. The germline gives CDR1 MNHEY, CDR2 SMNVEV (reference sequence). Trimming left V 6 bases short and J 12 bases short, with 21 bases between. DNA for the CDR3: TGTGCCAGCAGGGGACTGGATTTTAATGAGTGGCAGTTCTTC. It is translated as CASRGLDFNEWQFF.

This clonotype was seen many times. This rearrangement joins TRBV7-9 to TRBJ1-1, with D tentatively TRBD1 (5 bases). V was trimmed by 5 bases and J by 5 bases, leaving 18 bases between them. Per germline, CDR1 SEHNR and CDR2 FQNEAQ (reference sequence). CDR3 length: 15 amino acids. CDR3 region: CASSRKGSSRTEAFF. The CDR3 DNA is TGTGCCAGCAGCCGGAAGGGGAGCTCCCGTACTGAAGCTTTCTTT.

V is TRBV7-2 and J is TRBJ2-1; 8 nucleotides align to TRBD2. There are 16 residues in the CDR3. Germline V gives CDR1 SGHTA, CDR2 FQGNSA. The ends lost 5 bases at V and 6 bases at J; junction bases unmatched: 12. The CDR3 region has the DNA TGTGCCAGCAGCCCTCCCCCCCCGGGGGGGCGCAATGAGCAGTTCTTC. Translation gives CASSPPPPGGRNEQFF.

This clonotype occurred many times. This chain links TRBV12-3 or TRBV12-4 with TRBJ2-7; D remains ambiguous. V lost 3 bases and J 2 bases, leaving 8 bases between the germline ends. This CDR3 has 13 amino acids. CDR3 in amino acids: CASSLELTYEQYF. The CDR3, as DNA: TGTGCCAGCAGTTTGGAATTAACCTACGAGCAGTACTTC.

This clonotype has ten or more counts. The chain joins TRBV7-6 to TRBJ2-1; 10 positions match TRBD2. Trimming took 0 bases from V and 8 from J; bases not matched to a gene: 4. The V gene's germline CDR1 is SGHVS and CDR2 FNYEAQ. The length of the CDR3 is 15 residues. The DNA of the CDR3 is TGTGCCAGCAGCTTAGCCAGGACTAGCGGCCATGAGCAGTTCTTC. This gives the protein CASSLARTSGHEQFF.

V usage is TRBV15 and J usage is TRBJ2-1; D is perhaps TRBD2 (5 bases). Germline assignment: CDR1 LNHNV and CDR2 YYDKDF (reference sequence). The V and J ends lost 1 base and 8 bases respectively, with 12 bases between them. The CDR3 spans 14 residues. CDR3 protein: CATSRVLSGDEQFF. The CDR3 DNA reads TGTGCCACCAGCAGAGTTCTCTCCGGGGATGAGCAGTTCTTC.

This clonotype was found a few times. This chain joins TRBV7-9 and TRBJ2-1; D is unresolved. With 5 bases removed from V and 5 bases from J, the gap between germline ends came to 16 bases. The CDR3 is 15 residues long. Per germline, CDR1 SEHNR and CDR2 FQNEAQ (reference sequence). DNA of the CDR3: TGTGCCAGCAGCCCGATTCGGCTTTCTCACAATGAGCAGTTCTTC. It yields the protein CASSPIRLSHNEQFF.

This clonotype was observed at least ten times. The rearrangement uses TRBV15 and TRBJ2-3; 11 nucleotides agree with TRBD2. Germline CDR1 reads LNHNV; CDR2 reads YYDKDF (reference sequence). The CDR3 length is 15 residues. Trimming cost V 0 bases and J 4 bases; bases outside gene matches: 0. The CDR3 reads CATSRDSGGADTQYF. The CDR3 DNA sequence: TGTGCCACCAGCAGAGATAGCGGGGGGGCAGATACGCAGTATTTT. Drawing the rest from reference TRBV15 and TRBJ2-3, the complete variable domain is DAMVIQNPRYQVTQFGKPVTLSCSQTLNHNVMYWYQQKSSQAPKLLFHYYDKDFNNEADTPDNFQSRRPNTSFCFLDIRSPGLGDTAMYLCATSRDSGGADTQYFGPGTRLTVL.

As concerns this clonotype: Just one base apart from a much larger clone, this may be a read error. The rearrangement links TRBV29-1 to TRBJ2-7; weak D call: TRBD2 (5 bases). The CDR3 consists of 14 residues. Trimming pared 0 bases from V and 6 bases from J, leaving 15 bases between. Germline CDR1 reads SQVTM; CDR2 reads ANQGSEA. The CDR3 nucleotides are TGCAGCGTTGAAGAGGTGGGAGTTGGATTCGAGCAGTACTTC. Protein sequence: CSVEEVGVGFEQYF.

This clonotype was counted only a few times. The CDR3 DNA reads as TGCGCCAGCAGCTTGCCGAGACAGAGACACAATGAGCAGTTCTTC. Its translation is CASSLPRQRHNEQFF. V gene TRBV5-1 combines with J gene TRBJ2-1; tentatively, D is TRBD1 (5 bases). CDR3 length: 15 residues. Germline CDR1 SGHRS, CDR2 YFSETQ. V lost 1 base and J lost 5, with 13 bases in between.

This clonotype was counted only a few times. The chain recombines TRBV7-9 with TRBJ2-2; no clear D gene. This CDR3 is 11 amino acids long. The V gene lost 5 bases and the J gene lost 11 bases, with 9 bases spanning the gap. In germline, CDR1 is SEHNR, CDR2 FQNEAQ (reference sequence). The CDR3 DNA is TGTGCCAGCAGCCCGACGGCTGAGCTGTTTTTT. Protein product: CASSPTAELFF.

This chain links TRBV12-5 with TRBJ2-5; D perhaps matches TRBD2 (6 bases). The germline gives CDR1 LGHNT, CDR2 FRNRAP. Trimming cost V 5 bases and J 5 bases, with 12 bases left between them. This CDR3 is built from 13 residues. In nucleotides, the CDR3 is TGTGCTAGTGGTACGGACTATCGTGAGACCCAGTACTTC. Its translation: CASGTDYRETQYF.

This sequence joins TRBV7-9 and TRBJ2-7, with unresolved D. V lost 0 bases, J lost 0 bases, and 9 bases lay in between. Germline-derived CDR1 and CDR2 are SEHNR and FQNEAQ (reference sequence). The CDR3 totals 15 residues. The CDR3 nucleotides read TGTGCCAGCAGCTTAGCGATTTCAACCTCCTACGAGCAGTACTTC. Residues: CASSLAISTSYEQYF.

This sequence joins TRBV13 and TRBJ1-1; 10 bases fit TRBD1. In germline, CDR1 is PRHDT, CDR2 FYEKMQ (reference sequence). The CDR3 sequence is 15 residues long. Losses at the gene ends were 5 bases for V and 1 base for J; bases not matched to a gene: 4. CDR3 sequence (DNA): TGTGCCAGCAGCGGGACAGGGGCCCCGAACACTGAAGCTTTCTTT. Translated, it gives CASSGTGAPNTEAFF.

In its sample, this clonotype was seen many times. The V gene is TRBV7-9, the J gene TRBJ2-1; 7 bases map to TRBD2. The CDR3 sequence is 17 residues long. V trimming: 5 bases; J trimming: 8 bases; junction bases outside the gene matches: 18. Germline-derived CDR1 and CDR2 are SEHNR and FQNEAQ (reference sequence). CDR3 region: CASSDPNRSGFRDEQFF. In DNA, the CDR3 is TGTGCCAGCAGCGACCCGAATCGTAGCGGGTTTAGGGATGAGCAGTTCTTC.

The chain carries TRBV6-5 and TRBJ1-6, with a tentative D call TRBD1 (5 bases). The CDR3 is 16 residues long. The germline V gene has CDR1 MNHEY and CDR2 SVGAGI. V was trimmed by 5 bases and J by 8 bases, leaving 19 bases between them. CDR3 region: CASSLTGDGIYSPLHF. The CDR3 nucleotides are TGTGCCAGCAGTCTAACGGGGGACGGGATATATTCACCCCTCCACTTT.

This clonotype was seen more than once but under ten times. The chain recombines TRBV6-2 or TRBV6-3 with TRBJ2-3; D unclear. The germline V gene encodes CDR1 MNHEY and CDR2 SVGEGT. The V end lost 0 bases, the J end lost 3 bases, and 13 bases lay between the germline ends. The CDR3 is made up of 16 amino acids. CDR3 loop: CASSYSITGATDTQYF. CDR3 nucleotide sequence: TGTGCCAGCAGTTACTCGATAACCGGAGCAACAGATACGCAGTATTTT.